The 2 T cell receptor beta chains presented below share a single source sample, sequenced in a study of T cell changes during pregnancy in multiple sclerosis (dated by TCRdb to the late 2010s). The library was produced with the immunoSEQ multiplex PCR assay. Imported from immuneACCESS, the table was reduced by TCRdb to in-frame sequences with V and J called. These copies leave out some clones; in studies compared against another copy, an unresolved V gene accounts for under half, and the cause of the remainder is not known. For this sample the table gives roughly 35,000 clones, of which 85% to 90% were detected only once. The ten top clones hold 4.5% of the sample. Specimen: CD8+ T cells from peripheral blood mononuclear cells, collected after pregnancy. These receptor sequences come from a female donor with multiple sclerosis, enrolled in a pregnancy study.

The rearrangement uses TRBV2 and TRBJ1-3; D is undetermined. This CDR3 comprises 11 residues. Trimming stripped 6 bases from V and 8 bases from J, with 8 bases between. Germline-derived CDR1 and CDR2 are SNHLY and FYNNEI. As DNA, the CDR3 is TGTGCCAGCAGCCCTCGAGACACCATATATTTT. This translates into CASSPRDTIYF.

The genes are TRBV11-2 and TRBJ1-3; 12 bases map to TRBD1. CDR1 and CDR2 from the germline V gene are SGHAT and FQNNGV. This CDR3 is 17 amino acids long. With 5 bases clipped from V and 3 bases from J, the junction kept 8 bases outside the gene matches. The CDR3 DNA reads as TGTGCCAGCAGCCCTGGGGGACAGGGGGCAGGTGGAAACACCATATATTTT. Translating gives CASSPGGQGAGGNTIYF. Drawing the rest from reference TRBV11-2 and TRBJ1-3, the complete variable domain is EAGVAQSPRYKIIEKRQSVAFWCNPISGHATLYWYQQILGQGPKLLIQFQNNGVVDDSQLPKDRFSAERLKGVDSTLKIQPAKLEDSAVYLCASSPGGQGAGGNTIYFGEGSWLTVV.